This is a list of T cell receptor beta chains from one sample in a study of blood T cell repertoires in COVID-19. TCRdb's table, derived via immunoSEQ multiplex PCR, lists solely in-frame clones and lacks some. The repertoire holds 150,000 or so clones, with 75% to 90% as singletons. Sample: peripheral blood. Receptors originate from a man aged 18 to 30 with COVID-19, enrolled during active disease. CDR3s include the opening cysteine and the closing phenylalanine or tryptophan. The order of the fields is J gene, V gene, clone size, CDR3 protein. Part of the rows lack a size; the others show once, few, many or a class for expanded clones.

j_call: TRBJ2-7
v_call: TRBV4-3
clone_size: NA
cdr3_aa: CASSQGPDSYEQYF

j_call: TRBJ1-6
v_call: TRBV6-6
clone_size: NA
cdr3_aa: CASSFRDRGNSPLHF

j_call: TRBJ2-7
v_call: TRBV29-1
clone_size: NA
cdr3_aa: CSVRGQGYEQYF

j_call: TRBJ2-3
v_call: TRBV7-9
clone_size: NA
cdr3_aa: CASSLARLAGPSTDTQYF

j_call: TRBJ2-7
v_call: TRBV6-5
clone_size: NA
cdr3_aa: CASNQGLGYEQYF

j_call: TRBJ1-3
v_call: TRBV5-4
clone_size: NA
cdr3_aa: CASSYDRGLSGNTIYF

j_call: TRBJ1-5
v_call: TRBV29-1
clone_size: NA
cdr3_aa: CSAQSGGGQPQHF

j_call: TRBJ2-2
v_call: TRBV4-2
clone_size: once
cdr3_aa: CASSQEGQNTGELFF

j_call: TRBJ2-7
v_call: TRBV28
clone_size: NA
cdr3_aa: CASSPGGRTTYEQYF

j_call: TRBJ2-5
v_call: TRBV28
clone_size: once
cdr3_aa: CASSLGLAGKETQYF

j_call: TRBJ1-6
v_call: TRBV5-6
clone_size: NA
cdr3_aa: CASSPGRLLDNSPLHF

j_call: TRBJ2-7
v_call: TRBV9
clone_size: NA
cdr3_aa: CASSVASGRQYF

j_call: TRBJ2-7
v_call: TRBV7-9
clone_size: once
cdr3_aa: CASSLAIVAYEQYF

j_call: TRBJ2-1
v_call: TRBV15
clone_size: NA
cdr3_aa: CATSRLDRDQFF

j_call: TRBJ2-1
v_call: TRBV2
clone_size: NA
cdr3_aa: CASQRGSSYNEQFF

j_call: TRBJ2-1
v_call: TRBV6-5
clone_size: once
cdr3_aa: CASSLAGGDYNEQFF

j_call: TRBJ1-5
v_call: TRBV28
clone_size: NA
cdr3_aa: CASRSRTGGLNQPQHF

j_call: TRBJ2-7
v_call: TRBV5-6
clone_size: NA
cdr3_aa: CASSYGTQAGEQYF

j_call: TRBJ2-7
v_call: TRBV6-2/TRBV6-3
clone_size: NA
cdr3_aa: CASSQVQRELWSYEQYF

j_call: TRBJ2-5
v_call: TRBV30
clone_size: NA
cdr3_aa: CAWSGASRQETQYF

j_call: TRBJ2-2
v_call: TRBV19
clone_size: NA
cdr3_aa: CASSRGDTGELFF

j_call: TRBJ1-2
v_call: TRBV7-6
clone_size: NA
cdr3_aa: CASSLAPQGNYGYTF

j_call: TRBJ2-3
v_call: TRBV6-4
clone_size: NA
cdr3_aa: CASSESSGSPDTQYF

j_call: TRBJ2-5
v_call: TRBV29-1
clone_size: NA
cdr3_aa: CSVPRIAGEKGETQYF

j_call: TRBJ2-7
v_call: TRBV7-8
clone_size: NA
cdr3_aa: CASSLSGPSSYEQYF

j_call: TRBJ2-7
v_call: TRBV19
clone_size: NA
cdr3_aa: CASSRGTGREQYF

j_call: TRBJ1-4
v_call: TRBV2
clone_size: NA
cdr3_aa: CASSANEVGGEKLLF